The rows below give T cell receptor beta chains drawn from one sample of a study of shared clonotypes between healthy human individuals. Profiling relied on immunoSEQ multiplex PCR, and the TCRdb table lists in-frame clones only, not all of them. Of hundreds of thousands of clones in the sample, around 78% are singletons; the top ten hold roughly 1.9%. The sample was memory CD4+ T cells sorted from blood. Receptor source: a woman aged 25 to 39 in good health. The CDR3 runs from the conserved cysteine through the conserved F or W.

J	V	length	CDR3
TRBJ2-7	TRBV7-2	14	CASSSNRGPYEQYF
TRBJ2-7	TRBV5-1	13	CASTSLAGYEQYF
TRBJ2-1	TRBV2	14	CASSALDSYNEQFF
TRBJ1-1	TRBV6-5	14	CASGPRAGGIEAFF
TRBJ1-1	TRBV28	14	CASSNGQENTEAFF
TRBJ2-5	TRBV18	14	CASSPSRGGETQYF
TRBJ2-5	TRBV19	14	CASNQGQGEETQYF
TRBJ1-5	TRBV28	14	CASSDTGWDQPQHF
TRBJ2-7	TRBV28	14	CASSSGPILDEQYF
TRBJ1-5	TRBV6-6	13	CATGGGLGQPQHF
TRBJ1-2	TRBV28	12	CASDAPSYGYTF
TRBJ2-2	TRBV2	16	CASSELGQGNTGELFF
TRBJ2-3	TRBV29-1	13	CSVGLGWPDTQYF
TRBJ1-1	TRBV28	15	CASSLLGRVNTEAFF
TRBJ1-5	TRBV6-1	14	CASRDQGGNQPQHF
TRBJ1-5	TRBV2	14	CASSVSGRDQPQHF
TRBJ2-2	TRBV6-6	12	CASSRQNGELFF
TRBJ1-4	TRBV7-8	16	CASSLGFRGIGEKLFF
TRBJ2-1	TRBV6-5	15	CASSYSNGRSFGQFF
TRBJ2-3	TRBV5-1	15	CASSLSATQGDTQYF